The T cell receptor beta chain described here comes from a study of OX40 agonist ivuxolimab in advanced cancers. Across the study: Patients were dosed intravenously with ivuxolimab at 0.01 to 10 mg/kg every 2 weeks.

The data were produced by immunoSEQ multiplex PCR, yet TCRdb's version contains in-frame clones alone and is incomplete. Here the sample spans about 23,000 clones, roughly 79% being singletons. Sampled blood was obtained at baseline, cycle 4 day 1, and cycle 7 day 1. CDR1 is SEHNR, CDR2 FQNEAQ, per germline (reference sequence). This CDR3 region has 11 residues. V shed 5 bases and J shed 5 bases, with 6 bases lying between them. The clonotype originates from an adult with an advanced solid tumor such as melanoma, head and neck, liver or kidney cancer. The chain joins TRBV7-9 to TRBJ1-2; D ambiguous. The sequencing here drew on CD4+ or CD8+ T cells sorted from blood, taken in a trial of the OX40 agonist ivuxolimab. CDR3 loop: CASSPQYGYTF. The CDR3, as DNA: TGTGCCAGCAGCCCTCAGTATGGCTACACCTTC.